This T cell receptor (beta chain) was retrieved from a study of T cells after yellow fever vaccination. In making TCR cDNA, 5'RACE template switching added a universal primer site and UMIs to it. TCRdb re-called the 5' RACE reads with MiXCR, one entry per CDR3 protein. The sample consists of about 510,000 distinct CDR3 sequences, about a fifth of them appearing once. In germline, CDR1 is SQVTM, CDR2 ANQGSEA. The junction had 4 bases not matched to a gene; V was cut back by 3 bases and J by 10 bases. This CDR3 contains 12 residues. Whole-study findings and limits: Abundant bulk-derived clonotypes could contaminate FACS-sorted repertoires. Booster sampling recovered most clones from primary vaccination (96% CD4, roughly 88% CD8).

Notes on this clonotype: Its target is unknown.

This sample comprised PBMCs, obtained approximately 20 days after the first yellow fever vaccination. This TCR was sampled from a man between 18 and 29 years old who received the YFV17D yellow fever vaccine. This chain joins TRBV29-1 and TRBJ2-1, with 9 bases that match TRBD1. DNA for the CDR3: TGCAGCGTTGAGGGGGACAGGGCGGAGCAGTTCTTC. Translating it yields CSVEGDRAEQFF.